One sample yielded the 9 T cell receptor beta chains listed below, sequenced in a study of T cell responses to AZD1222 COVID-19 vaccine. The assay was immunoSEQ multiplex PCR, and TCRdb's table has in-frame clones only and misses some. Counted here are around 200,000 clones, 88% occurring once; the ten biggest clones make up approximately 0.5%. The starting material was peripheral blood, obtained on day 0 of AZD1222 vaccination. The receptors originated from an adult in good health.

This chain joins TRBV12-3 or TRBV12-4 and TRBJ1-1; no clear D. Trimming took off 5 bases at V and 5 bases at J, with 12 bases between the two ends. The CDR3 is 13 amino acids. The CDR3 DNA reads TGTGCCAGCAGTCCTACGTCAGGTACTGAAGCTTTCTTT. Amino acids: CASSPTSGTEAFF.

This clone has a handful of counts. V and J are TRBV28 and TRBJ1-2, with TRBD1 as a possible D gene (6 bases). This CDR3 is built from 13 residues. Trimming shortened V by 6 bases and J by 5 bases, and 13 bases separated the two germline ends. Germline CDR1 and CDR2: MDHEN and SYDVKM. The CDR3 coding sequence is TGTGCCAGCAGGGTAGACAGGAATTATGGCTACACCTTC. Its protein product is CASRVDRNYGYTF.

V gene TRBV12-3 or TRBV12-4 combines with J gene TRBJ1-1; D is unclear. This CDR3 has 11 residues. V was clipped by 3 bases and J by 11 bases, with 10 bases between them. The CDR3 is CASSFSLSAFF. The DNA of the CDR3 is TGTGCCAGCAGTTTCTCCCTCAGTGCTTTCTTT.

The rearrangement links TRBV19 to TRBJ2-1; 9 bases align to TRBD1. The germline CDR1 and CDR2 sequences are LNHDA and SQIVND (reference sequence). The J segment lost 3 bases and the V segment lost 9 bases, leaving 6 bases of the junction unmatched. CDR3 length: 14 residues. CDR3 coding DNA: TGTGCCAGCTCGGGACAGGGATTCTACAATGAGCAGTTCTTC. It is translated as CASSGQGFYNEQFF.

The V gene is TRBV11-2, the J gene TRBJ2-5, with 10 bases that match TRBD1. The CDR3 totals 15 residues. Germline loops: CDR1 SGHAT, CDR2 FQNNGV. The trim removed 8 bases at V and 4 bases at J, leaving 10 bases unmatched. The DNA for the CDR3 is TGTGCCAGCCTAAGGACAGGGGGGTCGGGAGAGACCCAGTACTTC. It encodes CASLRTGGSGETQYF.

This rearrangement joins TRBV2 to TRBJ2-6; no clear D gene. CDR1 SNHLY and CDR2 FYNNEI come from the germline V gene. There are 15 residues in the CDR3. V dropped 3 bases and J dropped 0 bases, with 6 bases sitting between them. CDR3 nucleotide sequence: TGTGCCAGCAGTGACCCCAGCTCTGGGGCCAACGTCCTGACTTTC. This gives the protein CASSDPSSGANVLTF.

This CDR3 is CASSLLPRGSRSYEQYF. The CDR3 bases are TGTGCCAGCAGTTTATTACCGCGCGGGAGTCGGTCCTACGAGCAGTACTTC. The V gene is TRBV27, the J gene TRBJ2-7; 7 bases match TRBD2. The germline V gene encodes CDR1 MNHEY and CDR2 SMNVEV (reference sequence). The CDR3 contains 17 residues. Trimming removed 1 base from V and 1 base from J; junction bases left unmatched: 10.

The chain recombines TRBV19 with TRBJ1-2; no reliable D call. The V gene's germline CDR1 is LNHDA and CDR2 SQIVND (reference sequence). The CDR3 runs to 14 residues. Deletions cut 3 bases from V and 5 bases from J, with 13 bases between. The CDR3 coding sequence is TGTGCCAGTAGTATTACCACTACAGAGTATGGCTACACCTTC. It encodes CASSITTTEYGYTF.

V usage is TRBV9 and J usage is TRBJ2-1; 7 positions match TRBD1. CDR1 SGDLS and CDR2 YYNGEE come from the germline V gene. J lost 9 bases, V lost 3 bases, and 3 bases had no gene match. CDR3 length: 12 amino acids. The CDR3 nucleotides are TGTGCCAGCAGCGCGACAGGGCCTGAGCAGTTCTTC. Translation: CASSATGPEQFF. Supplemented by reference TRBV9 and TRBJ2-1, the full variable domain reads DSGVTQTPKHLITATGQRVTLRCSPRSGDLSVYWYQQSLDQGLQFLIQYYNGEERAKGNILERFSAQQFPDLHSELNLSSLELGDSALYFCASSATGPEQFFGPGTRLTVL.